This T cell receptor (beta chain) derives from a study of technical replicates of blood from a few donors. The repertoire was sequenced with immunoSEQ multiplex PCR; TCRdb's copy has only in-frame clones and lacks some. The sample comprises 60,000 to 65,000 clones, about 87% of which are singletons, and around 4.9% rests with the top ten. CDR1 is SGHDT, CDR2 YYEEEE, per germline. The CDR3 loop spans 15 amino acids. V dropped 5 bases and J dropped 1 base, with 12 bases sitting between them. The source is a human donor in good health. Some clones in this sample may be carry-over from other donors' samples. The sequenced sample was PBMCs. The chain has TRBV5-6 and TRBJ1-4; possibly TRBD1 for D (5 bases). The CDR3 region has the DNA TGTGCCAGCAGTCACACGGGGGAAACTAATGAAAAACTGTTTTTT. Amino acid sequence: CASSHTGETNEKLFF.